Listed below are T cell receptor beta chains from one sample, sequenced in a study of blood T cell repertoires in COVID-19. Here immunoSEQ multiplex PCR was the method, and the copy in TCRdb shows in-frame clones only, minus some. Of about 220,000 clones in the sample, around 80% were seen once. The specimen was peripheral blood. Receptors originate from a man in his fifties or sixties with active or convalescent COVID-19. The CDR3 runs from the conserved cysteine through the conserved F or W. A D gene is named only where the DNA matches it firmly. Size values are once, few and many counts, or a class for expanded clones, and some rows have none.

>many|TRBV27|-|TRBJ2-5|14
CASSWTGDQETQYF
TGTGCCAGCAGTTGGACGGGGGACCAAGAGACCCAGTACTTC
>few|TRBV4-1|-|TRBJ1-3|16
CASSPPGQNSGNTIYF
TGCGCCAGCAGCCCCCCCGGACAGAACTCTGGAAACACCATATATTTT
>-|TRBV7-2|-|TRBJ2-7|14
CASSQAGWGHEQYF
TGTGCCAGCAGCCAGGCCGGGTGGGGGCACGAGCAGTACTTC
>-|TRBV11-2|TRBD1|TRBJ1-1|15
CASSPRQGGRTEAFF
TGTGCCAGCAGCCCCCGACAGGGCGGGCGCACTGAAGCTTTCTTT
>-|TRBV4-3|TRBD2|TRBJ2-7|15
CASSPGLAGDYEQYF
TGCGCCAGCAGCCCGGGACTAGCGGGAGACTACGAGCAGTACTTC
>-|TRBV6-2/TRBV6-3|TRBD1|TRBJ1-4|16
CASSYKAGTGDEKLFF
TGTGCCAGCAGTTACAAAGCCGGGACAGGGGATGAAAAACTGTTTTTT
>-|TRBV6-5|-|TRBJ1-2|13
CASSSTANYGYTF
TGTGCCAGCAGTTCGACAGCGAACTATGGCTACACCTTC
>-|TRBV9|-|TRBJ1-3|16
CASSEGTNDSGNTIYF
TGTGCCAGCAGCGAGGGGACAAATGACTCTGGAAACACCATATATTTT
>-|TRBV4-1|-|TRBJ2-1|14
CASSQDARANEQFF
TGCGCCAGCAGCCAAGACGCTAGAGCCAATGAGCAGTTCTTC
>once|TRBV5-6|-|TRBJ2-3|16
CASSLLTTLSTDTQYF
TGTGCCAGCAGCTTACTTACTACCTTGAGCACAGATACGCAGTATTTT
>-|TRBV9|-|TRBJ1-2|15
CASSVGLGGGYGYTF
TGTGCCAGCAGCGTGGGGCTTGGGGGCGGCTATGGCTACACCTTC